These 22 T cell receptor beta chains came from one sample sequenced in a study of cytomegalovirus exposure and HLA in healthy donors. PCR was performed using 60 Vbeta and 13 Jbeta primers. Clones were read by immunoSEQ multiplex PCR, and TCRdb kept only the in-frame ones, dropping some. The sample lists about 110,000 clones, 81% occurring once. The sequencing sample was made of PBMCs. The receptors derive from a man in his thirties or forties in good health and CMV-seronegative.

The chain links TRBV9 to TRBJ2-2, with 7 bases lining up with TRBD2. V lost 3 bases, J lost 1 base, and 0 bases stayed unmatched. Germline loops: CDR1 SGDLS, CDR2 YYNGEE. This CDR3 is 14 amino acids long. CDR3 bases: TGTGCCAGCAGCGGCGGGGGGAACACCGGGGAGCTGTTTTTT. It translates to CASSGGGNTGELFF.

This clone turned up a few times. The V and J genes are TRBV10-2 and TRBJ2-3; no clear D. CDR3 length: 15 amino acids. Germline CDR1 reads WSHSY; CDR2 reads SAAADI. Trimming shortened V by 2 bases and J by 4 bases, and 13 bases separated the two germline ends. The CDR3, as DNA: TGCGCCAGCAGTGAGATCCTAGGATACTCAGATACGCAGTATTTT. This sequence encodes CASSEILGYSDTQYF.

This clone was seen once. The CDR3 protein is CSVEKGQGNIQYF. CDR3 sequence (DNA): TGCAGCGTCGAGAAGGGACAGGGGAACATTCAGTACTTC. The chain is built from TRBV29-1 and TRBJ2-4, with 10 bases fitting TRBD1. The CDR3 length is 13 residues. Germline assignment: CDR1 SQVTM and CDR2 ANQGSEA. Trimming cost V 6 bases and J 7 bases; bases outside gene matches: 6.

V gene TRBV6-1 combines with J gene TRBJ1-1, with TRBD1 as a possible D gene (6 bases). V was shortened by 6 bases and J by 4 bases, with 15 bases between the two germline ends. CDR3 length: 14 amino acids. Germline loops: CDR1 MNHNS, CDR2 SASEGT. As DNA, the CDR3 is TGTGCCAGCAGCGTGGTAGGCAGGGGCACTGAAGCTTTCTTT. This sequence encodes CASSVVGRGTEAFF.

CDR3: CASSQGAGWNEQFF. The CDR3 coding sequence is TGTGCCAGCAGCCAAGGGGCAGGGTGGAATGAGCAGTTCTTC. The V gene is TRBV14, the J gene TRBJ2-1; TRBD1 might be the D (5 bases). This CDR3 spans 14 amino acids. V lost 1 base, J lost 7 bases, and 11 bases lay in between. Germline V CDR1 and CDR2: SGHDN, FVKESK.

This chain connects TRBV4-2 to TRBJ1-2; D remains ambiguous. Germline loops: CDR1 LGHNA, CDR2 YNFKEQ. CDR3 length equals 15 residues. The germline V and J ends were trimmed by 5 bases and 6 bases, with 19 bases remaining between them. The CDR3 DNA reads TGTGCCAGCAGCAGTAACGAACAGCACCGCGATGGCTACACCTTC. Its translation: CASSSNEQHRDGYTF.

The chain is built from TRBV10-2 and TRBJ2-7; 10 bases agree with TRBD2. The germline gives CDR1 WSHSY, CDR2 SAAADI. Losses at the gene ends were 6 bases for V and 4 bases for J; bases not matched to a gene: 9. This CDR3 contains 15 residues. CDR3: CASRAGTSVQYEQYF. In nucleotides, the CDR3 is TGCGCCAGCAGGGCCGGGACTAGCGTCCAATACGAGCAGTACTTC.

Only one count was recorded for this clone. The rearrangement joins TRBV7-6 to TRBJ2-2; 14 nucleotides align to TRBD2. Germline V gives CDR1 SGHVS, CDR2 FNYEAQ. This CDR3 has 18 residues. J lost 6 bases, V lost 4 bases, and 10 bases had no gene match. The CDR3 nucleotides read TGTGCCAGCAGCTCTCTTACGGGACTAGCGGGAGTAGCCGGGGAGCTGTTTTTT. As protein: CASSSLTGLAGVAGELFF.

The genes are TRBV5-8 and TRBJ2-5; D is perhaps TRBD1 (5 bases). The CDR3 has 17 amino acids. Germline V gives CDR1 SGHTS, CDR2 YDEGEE. The ends were cut back, 3 bases at V and 2 bases at J, with 20 bases in the middle. DNA of the CDR3: TGTGCCAGCAGCTCCCGATCTGGGGCTTTCCTACAAGAGACCCAGTACTTC. Its protein is CASSSRSGAFLQETQYF.

The gene calls are TRBV6-5 and TRBJ2-2, with D perhaps matching TRBD1 (6 bases). The CDR3 length is 15 residues. CDR1 is MNHEY, CDR2 SVGAGI, per germline. V gave up 6 bases and J gave up 1 base, with 12 bases separating them. CDR3 amino acids: CASRPDRRNTGELFF. In nucleotides, the CDR3 is TGTGCCAGCAGACCCGACAGGAGGAACACCGGGGAGCTGTTTTTT.

The chain uses TRBV4-1 and TRBJ1-1; D gene ambiguous. Germline CDR1 is MGHRA and CDR2 is YSYEKL. CDR3 length equals 11 residues. V was trimmed by 7 bases and J by 1 base, leaving 4 bases between them. The CDR3, as DNA: TGCGCCAGCACGGGGAACACTGAAGCTTTCTTT. Translating gives CASTGNTEAFF.

The chain couples TRBV28 to TRBJ2-5, with a tentative D call TRBD1 (6 bases). Germline V gene lookup returns CDR1 MDHEN and CDR2 SYDVKM. The CDR3 has 13 amino acids. V was trimmed by 4 bases and J by 5 bases, leaving 11 bases between them. The CDR3 DNA follows: TGTGCCAGCAGTTCCCAGGGGTGGGAGACCCAGTACTTC. Translating it yields CASSSQGWETQYF.

Only a few counts were recorded for this clone. CDR3 nucleotide sequence: TGTGCCACGGGGCGGGCCAAGGGACAGGAGAACACTGAAGCTTTCTTT. It codes for CATGRAKGQENTEAFF. The chain combines TRBV15 with TRBJ1-1, with 8 bases matching TRBD1. Germline V gives CDR1 LNHNV, CDR2 YYDKDF (reference sequence). The CDR3 loop spans 16 amino acids. Trimming cost V 9 bases and J 1 base; bases outside gene matches: 13.

V is TRBV28 and J is TRBJ1-1, with unresolved D. The CDR3 contains 13 residues. The germline gives CDR1 MDHEN, CDR2 SYDVKM. Trimming pared 5 bases from V and 0 bases from J, leaving 7 bases between. The CDR3 nucleotides are TGTGCCAGCAGTCAAACTTTGAACACTGAAGCTTTCTTT. Protein: CASSQTLNTEAFF.

The chain recombines TRBV9 with TRBJ2-1, with 8 bases aligning to TRBD2. The junction had 8 bases not matched to a gene; V was cut back by 3 bases and J by 9 bases. The CDR3 covers 14 residues. Germline V gives CDR1 SGDLS, CDR2 YYNGEE. The CDR3 region has the DNA TGTGCCAGCAGCGGGGCCCAGACTAGCGCTGAGCAGTTCTTC. This sequence encodes CASSGAQTSAEQFF.

This chain links TRBV19 with TRBJ1-5; tentatively, D is TRBD1 (5 bases). The germline V gene encodes CDR1 LNHDA and CDR2 SQIVND (reference sequence). Trimming took 8 bases from V and 4 from J, leaving 9 bases between them. There are 12 residues in the CDR3. The CDR3 sequence: CASAGGNQPQHF. In DNA, the CDR3 is TGTGCCAGTGCGGGGGGAAATCAGCCCCAGCATTTT.

V gene TRBV5-4 combines with J gene TRBJ2-7; the match to TRBD2 covers 10 bases. V shed 3 bases and J 2 bases; nucleotides not matched to a gene: 14. CDR1 SGHNT and CDR2 YYREEE come from the germline V gene (reference sequence). The CDR3 length is 18 residues. CDR3 DNA: TGTGCCAGCAGCTCTACACCTCCGGGACTAGCGAGACCCTACGAGCAGTACTTC. Translating gives CASSSTPPGLARPYEQYF.

The V and J genes are TRBV15 and TRBJ2-7; TRBD1 matches at 9 bases. The germline gives CDR1 LNHNV, CDR2 YYDKDF (reference sequence). The CDR3 sequence is 18 residues long. Trimming removed 2 bases from V and 4 bases from J; junction bases left unmatched: 15. CDR3 region: CATSRLPSDRGLLYEQYF. The CDR3 nucleotides are TGTGCCACCAGCAGACTACCTTCGGACAGGGGCTTACTTTACGAGCAGTACTTC.

The chain is built from TRBV4-1 and TRBJ2-7, with 10 bases matching TRBD2. This CDR3 contains 15 residues. From germline, CDR1 is MGHRA and CDR2 YSYEKL. Germline trimming cut 3 bases from V and 5 bases from J; bases unmatched to any gene: 7. CDR3 residues: CASSHQAGGPNEQYF. CDR3 sequence (DNA): TGCGCCAGCAGCCATCAAGCGGGAGGGCCCAACGAGCAGTACTTC.

The chain combines TRBV7-9 with TRBJ1-4, with a possible D match to TRBD1 (5 bases). The germline V and J ends were trimmed by 3 bases and 6 bases, with 14 bases remaining between them. Looked up from germline, CDR1 is SEHNR and CDR2 is FQNEAQ (reference sequence). There are 15 residues in the CDR3. CDR3 sequence reads: CASSFSGGLDEKLFF. Written as DNA, the CDR3 is TGTGCCAGCAGCTTCAGCGGGGGGTTAGATGAAAAACTGTTTTTT.

As regards this clone: Sequence at one end of the junction differs from germline and may be a read error. The J gene is TRBJ2-7, the V gene TRBV5-4; D may be TRBD1 (5 bases). Germline lookup yields CDR1 SGHNT and CDR2 YYREEE (reference sequence). The CDR3 runs to 11 residues. CDR3: CASSLDGRGNF. The DNA of the CDR3 is TGTGCCAGCAGCTTGGACGGAAGGGGTAACTTC.

The count of this clone is one. The V and J genes are TRBV30 and TRBJ2-1, with 12 bases matching TRBD2. The CDR3 is 15 residues long. Germline lookup yields CDR1 GTSNPN and CDR2 SVGIG (reference sequence). After removal of 0 bases from V and 7 bases from J, the junction contained 4 bases not matched to a gene. The DNA for the CDR3 is TGTGCCTGGAGTGTACTAGCGGGAGGTGTAAATGAGCAGTTCTTC. Residues: CAWSVLAGGVNEQFF. Full variable domain (rest looked up from reference TRBV30 and TRBJ2-1): SQTIHQWPATLVQPVGSPLSLECTVEGTSNPNLYWYRQAAGRGLQLLFYSVGIGQISSEVPQNLSASRPQDRQFILSSKKLLLSDSGFYLCAWSVLAGGVNEQFFGPGTRLTVL.